The 29 T cell receptor beta chains below come from one sample, sequenced in a study of blood T cells in healthy people across ages. PCR was performed a second time for about 7 to 11 cycles using a sample-barcoded 5' primer and a J-beta primer mix. TCRdb itself ran the 5' RACE reads through MiXCR, one entry per CDR3 protein. The data contain approximately 320,000 distinct CDR3 sequences, 25% to 30% of them singletons. Sequencing was performed on blood. These receptors were collected from a woman between 70 and 85 years old in good health.

This clonotype was seen a few times. DNA for the CDR3: TGTGCCAGCAGTTTCAGGTCAGGGGGTAAACGTGAGCAGTTCTTC. Its translation: CASSFRSGGKREQFF. The chain employs TRBV12-3 or TRBV12-4 and TRBJ2-5, with 7 bases that match TRBD1. The DNA end favors TRBJ2-1, so the J call may be wrong. This CDR3 is built from 15 residues.

This clonotype occurred many times. The chain has TRBV28 and TRBJ2-5; 8 nucleotides match TRBD2. The J call could be wrong; TRBJ2-7 is a better fit for the DNA end. Germline CDR1 is MDHEN and CDR2 is SYDVKM. CDR3 length: 14 residues. In DNA, the CDR3 is TGTGCCAGCGACCGGAGCGGGAGTCCCTACGAGCAGTACTTC. Protein: CASDRSGSPYEQYF.

The chain is built from TRBV20-1 and TRBJ1-2; D gene ambiguous. Trimming pared 5 bases from V and 5 bases from J, leaving 15 bases between. Germline V gene lookup returns CDR1 DFQATT and CDR2 SNEGSKA (reference sequence). The CDR3 consists of 13 residues. The CDR3 spells CSAATEYGYGYTF. The CDR3 DNA sequence: TGCAGTGCTGCCACAGAGTATGGATATGGCTACACCTTC.

The chain carries TRBV20-1 and TRBJ2-7; 7 positions match TRBD1. Germline assignment: CDR1 DFQATT and CDR2 SNEGSKA (reference sequence). The CDR3 has 13 residues. Germline trimming cut 6 bases from V and 1 base from J; bases unmatched to any gene: 6. DNA of the CDR3: TGCAGTGCCGGACAGGTTTCTTCCTACGAGCAGTACTTC. Translating gives CSAGQVSSYEQYF.

The chain uses TRBV6-5 and TRBJ2-5; D might be TRBD2 (6 bases). Trimming removed 2 bases from V and 5 bases from J, with 9 bases in between. The CDR3 has 13 residues. CDR1 and CDR2 from the germline V gene are MNHEY and SVGAGI. CDR3 bases: TGTGCCAGCAGTTACCGGGGGTGGGAGACCCAGTACTTC. Its translation is CASSYRGWETQYF.

V is TRBV12-3 or TRBV12-4 and J is TRBJ2-7, with 7 bases that match TRBD1. Germline trimming cut 5 bases from V and 6 bases from J; bases unmatched to any gene: 4. The CDR3 runs 12 residues. Here the CDR3 reads CASSIGTVEQYF. CDR3 sequence (DNA): TGTGCCAGCAGTATAGGGACAGTCGAGCAGTACTTC.

The V and J genes are TRBV20-1 and TRBJ2-1; D is unresolved. Per germline, CDR1 DFQATT and CDR2 SNEGSKA (reference sequence). This CDR3 has 14 residues. V was shortened by 0 bases and J by 0 bases, with 6 bases between the two germline ends. In DNA, the CDR3 is TGCAGTGCTAGAGAGGGGATCTCCTACAATGAGCAGTTCTTC. This codes for CSAREGISYNEQFF.

This chain connects TRBV29-1 to TRBJ2-1; the match to TRBD2 covers 9 bases. The CDR3 consists of 15 residues. The V gene end was trimmed by 0 bases and the J gene end by 4 bases; junction bases not matched to a gene: 4. CDR1 and CDR2 from the germline V gene are SQVTM and ANQGSEA. In DNA, the CDR3 is TGCAGCGTTGAAGATGCTAGCGGGACTTACAATGAGCAGTTCTTC. It translates to CSVEDASGTYNEQFF.

Points on this clonotype: A much larger clone lies one base from this, so it may be a read error. It is unclear where the CDR3 begins or ends on the DNA, so no DNA is shown, and the CDR3 is as TCRdb lists it. This sequence joins TRBV5-6 and TRBJ2-3. Germline lookup yields CDR1 SGHDT and CDR2 YYEEEE. Including both end residues, the CDR3 is 16 amino acids long. CDR3 amino acids: CASSLFLFIPSDTQYF.

The chain couples TRBV15 to TRBJ2-5; 9 nucleotides line up with TRBD2. Matching the DNA end better, TRBJ2-1 makes the J call doubtful. The length of the CDR3 is 15 residues. Germline CDR1 reads LNHNV; CDR2 reads YYDKDF (reference sequence). In DNA, the CDR3 is TGTGCCACCAGCAGACATAGCGGGAGCGGCAATGAGCAGTTCTTC. It is translated as CATSRHSGSGNEQFF.

This chain connects TRBV7-2 to TRBJ2-2; 9 nucleotides line up with TRBD2. The CDR3 is 16 amino acids. The V gene's germline CDR1 is SGHTA and CDR2 FQGNSA. J lost 6 bases, V lost 5 bases, and 10 bases had no gene match. The CDR3 DNA sequence: TGTGCCAGCAGCCCCCGGACGCGGGAGGGCCCCGGGGAGCTGTTTTTT. As protein: CASSPRTREGPGELFF.

This clonotype turned up a few times. The chain joins TRBV3-1 to TRBJ2-3; 8 bases are shared with TRBD1. V gave up 2 bases and J gave up 0 bases; unmatched junction bases: 1. Germline CDR1 LGHDT, CDR2 YNNKEL (reference sequence). The CDR3 runs to 15 residues. The CDR3 DNA follows: TGTGCCAGCAGCCAACGGGACAGGAGCACAGATACGCAGTATTTT. This translates into CASSQRDRSTDTQYF.

The chain recombines TRBV20-1 with TRBJ2-4, with D unresolved. This CDR3 is 17 amino acids long. The V gene's germline CDR1 is DFQATT and CDR2 SNEGSKA (reference sequence). V shed 0 bases and J shed 3 bases, with 18 bases lying between them. The CDR3 DNA sequence: TGCAGTGCTAGAGATATGGGTAGCAGTTTAGGCAAAAACATTCAGTACTTC. This sequence encodes CSARDMGSSLGKNIQYF.

V usage is TRBV11-2 and J usage is TRBJ1-2; no firm D call. This CDR3 comprises 13 residues. Germline CDR1 reads SGHAT; CDR2 reads FQNNGV. The V and J ends lost 5 bases and 7 bases respectively, with 14 bases between them. The CDR3 sequence: CASSPQRLGGYTF. In DNA form, the CDR3 reads TGTGCCAGCAGCCCACAACGTTTGGGTGGCTACACCTTC.

On this clonotype: Its ends do not fully match the called genes, so a read error is possible. This rearrangement joins TRBV20-1 to TRBJ2-3, with 7 bases aligning to TRBD2. CDR1 DFQATT and CDR2 SNEGSKA come from the germline V gene (reference sequence). The CDR3 extends over 16 amino acids. CDR3 protein: CSAGGGLPGGTDTQYF. CDR3 DNA: TGCAGTGCTGGGGGGGGACTCCCGGGCGGCACGGATACGCAGTATTTT.

The chain couples TRBV11-2 to TRBJ2-1, with D unresolved. The CDR3 runs 14 residues. Germline assignment: CDR1 SGHAT and CDR2 FQNNGV. Between the trimmed V and J ends, which lost 1 base and 4 bases, there was a span of 8 bases. This CDR3 reads CASSLGGEYNEQFF. CDR3 DNA: TGTGCCAGCAGCTTAGGTGGTGAATACAATGAGCAGTTCTTC. Combining the CDR3 with reference TRBV11-2 and TRBJ2-1 gives the whole variable domain EAGVAQSPRYKIIEKRQSVAFWCNPISGHATLYWYQQILGQGPKLLIQFQNNGVVDDSQLPKDRFSAERLKGVDSTLKIQPAKLEDSAVYLCASSLGGEYNEQFFGPGTRLTVL.

This clonotype was detected only a few times. The V gene is TRBV20-1, the J gene TRBJ2-7; D possibly corresponds to TRBD2 (6 bases). In germline, CDR1 is DFQATT, CDR2 SNEGSKA (reference sequence). The CDR3 spans 15 residues. In DNA, the CDR3 is TGCAGCGCGCTCGGGGGAGCCTCTAGGACCTACGAGCAGTACTTC. It codes for CSALGGASRTYEQYF.

In its sample, this clonotype was seen a few times. The gene calls are TRBV7-9 and TRBJ2-5, with D possibly being TRBD1 (7 bases). Germline values: CDR1 SEHNR, CDR2 FQNEAQ (reference sequence). V dropped 5 bases and J dropped 1 base, with 17 bases sitting between them. The CDR3 loop spans 16 amino acids. This chain's CDR3 is CASSPAAGQLQETQYF. CDR3 coding DNA: TGTGCCAGCAGCCCCGCTGCGGGACAGCTCCAAGAGACCCAGTACTTC.

This clonotype was recorded a few times. The chain has TRBV7-3 and TRBJ2-3; D might be TRBD1 (5 bases). Trimming cost V 5 bases and J 3 bases, with 21 bases left between them. The germline gives CDR1 SGHTA, CDR2 FQGTGA. The CDR3 totals 17 residues. CDR3 loop: CASSPQVGPLGTDTQYF. For the CDR3, the DNA is TGTGCCAGCAGCCCCCAGGTGGGGCCCCTGGGGACAGATACGCAGTATTTT.

Details on this clonotype: A junction end diverges from the germline sequence, so it may reflect a read error. The chain is built from TRBV11-2 and TRBJ2-5, with 7 bases matching TRBD1. The CDR3 is made up of 18 amino acids. Germline-derived CDR1 and CDR2 are SGHAT and FQNNGV. The CDR3 region has the DNA TGTGCCAGCGGCTTACCGCAGGAGGCAGGGGGTTACCAAGAGACCCAGTACTTC. Translating gives CASGLPQEAGGYQETQYF. The full variable domain, with the rest looked up from reference TRBV11-2 and TRBJ2-5, is EAGVAQSPRYKIIEKRQSVAFWCNPISGHATLYWYQQILGQGPKLLIQFQNNGVVDDSQLPKDRFSAERLKGVDSTLKIQPAKLEDSAVYLCASGLPQEAGGYQETQYFGPGTRLLVL.

This clonotype appeared a few times. The chain couples TRBV5-1 to TRBJ2-5; D is ambiguous. The J call is doubtful: the DNA matches TRBJ2-7 better. This CDR3 is built from 12 residues. The germline CDR1 and CDR2 sequences are SGHRS and YFSETQ. CDR3 DNA sequence: TGCGCCAGCAGCTCCCGATCCTACGAGCAGTACTTC. Translation: CASSSRSYEQYF.

This clonotype was found a few times. The chain joins TRBV28 to TRBJ1-5; TRBD1 agrees at 9 bases. Germline values: CDR1 MDHEN, CDR2 SYDVKM. With V trimmed by 4 bases and J by 7 bases, 11 bases remained unmatched. There are 16 residues in the CDR3. CDR3 amino acids: CASSSTGGSSGQPQHF. As DNA, the CDR3 is TGTGCCAGCAGTTCGACAGGGGGAAGCTCAGGGCAGCCCCAGCATTTT.

This clonotype was seen more than once but under ten times. The V call is TRBV20-1, the J call TRBJ2-5; D remains ambiguous. The tail of the sequence fits TRBJ2-7 better, so the J call may be wrong. Germline CDR1 and CDR2: DFQATT and SNEGSKA (reference sequence). The CDR3 is made up of 15 amino acids. CDR3 residues: CSARDRLPKPPEQYF. For the CDR3, the DNA is TGCAGTGCTAGAGATCGACTTCCCAAGCCGCCCGAGCAGTACTTC.

This clonotype was detected many times. This rearrangement joins TRBV29-1 to TRBJ2-7; the match to TRBD1 covers 10 bases. The CDR3 loop spans 13 amino acids. Germline V CDR1 and CDR2: SQVTM, ANQGSEA. The V and J ends lost 2 bases and 3 bases, in that order; junction bases with no gene match: 1. This CDR3 reads CSVERDRGYEQYF. CDR3 sequence (DNA): TGCAGCGTTGAAAGGGACAGGGGCTACGAGCAGTACTTC.

The chain employs TRBV21-1 and TRBJ2-4; the table's TRBD1 call for D was not verified on the DNA. TRBV21-1 is a pseudogene segment. The CDR3 length is 17 residues. The CDR3 loop is CASRTGGLLKTKNIQYF. DNA of the CDR3: TGTGCCAGCCGGACAGGGGGCCTTCTAAAGACCAAAAACATTCAGTACTTC.

This clonotype was counted ten times or more. The chain joins TRBV7-2 to TRBJ2-3; 8 positions agree with TRBD2. Per germline, CDR1 SGHTA and CDR2 FQGNSA. The V gene end was trimmed by 4 bases and the J gene end by 1 base; junction bases not matched to a gene: 4. The CDR3 extends over 15 amino acids. The chain's CDR3 is CASSSLSGGTDTQYF. CDR3 nucleotides: TGTGCCAGCAGCTCCCTTAGCGGGGGCACAGATACGCAGTATTTT.

Only a few counts were recorded for this clonotype. This rearrangement joins TRBV29-1 to TRBJ2-6; D remains unclear. This CDR3 has 13 amino acids. Germline lookup yields CDR1 SQVTM and CDR2 ANQGSEA. Trimming pared 1 base from V and 3 bases from J, leaving 4 bases between. The CDR3 loop reads CSVEGGGANVLTF. The CDR3 region has the DNA TGCAGCGTTGAAGGCGGTGGGGCCAACGTCCTGACTTTC. Filled out from reference TRBV29-1 and TRBJ2-6, the complete variable domain reads SAVISQKPSRDICQRGTSLTIQCQVDSQVTMMFWYRQQPGQSLTLIATANQGSEATYESGFVIDKFPISRPNLTFSTLTVSNMSPEDSSIYLCSVEGGGANVLTFGAGSRLTVL.

The genes are TRBV29-1 and TRBJ2-3, with D maybe TRBD2 (5 bases). The CDR3 extends over 13 amino acids. V lost 6 bases and J 11 bases, leaving 21 bases between the germline ends. Germline CDR1 and CDR2: SQVTM and ANQGSEA. CDR3 DNA: TGCAGCGTCGACGCCCGGACTCCCCTGGGGCAGTATTTT. It codes for CSVDARTPLGQYF.

This clonotype was counted only a few times. V and J are TRBV6-1 and TRBJ1-1; no reliable D call. V lost 2 bases and J lost 5, with 12 bases in between. CDR3 length equals 14 residues. From germline, CDR1 is MNHNS and CDR2 SASEGT. The CDR3 bases are TGTGCCAGCAGTGAACACCGATCGGGGACTGAAGCTTTCTTT. Translation gives CASSEHRSGTEAFF.